This T cell receptor (beta chain) was captured in a study of T cells after somatic rescue of genetic block. TCRdb's copy holds only in-frame clones and misses some; the assay was immunoSEQ multiplex PCR. The sample records about 13,000 clones, roughly 73% being singletons. Trimming took 3 bases from V and 4 from J, leaving 12 bases between them. Per the germline V gene, CDR1 is SGHTA and CDR2 is FQGTGA. This CDR3 spans 15 amino acids. V is TRBV7-3 and J is TRBJ2-2; unclear D gene. The specimen was peripheral blood mononuclear cells (PBMCs). This TCR was recovered from a boy younger than 18. The CDR3 sequence: CASSFSAIPTGELFF. CDR3 nucleotides: TGTGCCAGCAGCTTCTCAGCCATTCCCACCGGGGAGCTGTTTTTT.